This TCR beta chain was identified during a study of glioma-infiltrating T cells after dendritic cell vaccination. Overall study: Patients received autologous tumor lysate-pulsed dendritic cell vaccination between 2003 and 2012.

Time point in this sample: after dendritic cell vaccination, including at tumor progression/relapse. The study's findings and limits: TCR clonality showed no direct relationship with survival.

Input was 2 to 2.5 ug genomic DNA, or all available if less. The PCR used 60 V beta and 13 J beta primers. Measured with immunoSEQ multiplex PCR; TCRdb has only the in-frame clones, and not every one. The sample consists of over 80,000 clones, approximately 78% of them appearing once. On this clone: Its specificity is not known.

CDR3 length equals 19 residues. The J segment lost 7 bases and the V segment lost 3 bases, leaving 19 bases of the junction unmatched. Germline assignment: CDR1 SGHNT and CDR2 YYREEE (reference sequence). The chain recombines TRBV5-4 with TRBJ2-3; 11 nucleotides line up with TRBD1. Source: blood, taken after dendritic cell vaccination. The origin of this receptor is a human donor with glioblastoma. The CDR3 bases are TGTGCCAGCAGCTCAGGACAGGGGGCGGGGTTTGGCCGAATTTATACGCAGTATTTT. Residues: CASSSGQGAGFGRIYTQYF. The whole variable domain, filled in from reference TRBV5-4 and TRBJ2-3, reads ETGVTQSPTHLIKTRGQQVTLRCSSQSGHNTVSWYQQALGQGPQFIFQYYREEENGRGNFPPRFSGLQFPNYSSELNVNALELDDSALYLCASSSGQGAGFGRIYTQYFGPGTRLTVL.